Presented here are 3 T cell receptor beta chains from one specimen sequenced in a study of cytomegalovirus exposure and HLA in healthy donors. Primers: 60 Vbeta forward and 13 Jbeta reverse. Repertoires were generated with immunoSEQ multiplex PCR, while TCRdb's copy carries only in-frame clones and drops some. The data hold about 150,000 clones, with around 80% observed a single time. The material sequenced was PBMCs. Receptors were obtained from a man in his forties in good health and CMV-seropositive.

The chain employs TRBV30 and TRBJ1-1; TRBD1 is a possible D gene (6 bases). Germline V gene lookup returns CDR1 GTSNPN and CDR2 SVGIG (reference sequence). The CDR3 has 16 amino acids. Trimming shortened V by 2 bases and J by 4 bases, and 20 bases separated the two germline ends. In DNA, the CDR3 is TGTGCCTGGAGTCACGACAGCTTCCCCAGGGGCACTGAAGCTTTCTTT. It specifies CAWSHDSFPRGTEAFF.

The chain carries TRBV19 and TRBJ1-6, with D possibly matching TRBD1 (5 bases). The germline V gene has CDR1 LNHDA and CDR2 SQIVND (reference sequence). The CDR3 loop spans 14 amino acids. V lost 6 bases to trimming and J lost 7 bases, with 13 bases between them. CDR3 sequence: CASRLGTANSPLHF. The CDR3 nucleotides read TGTGCCAGTAGACTTGGGACTGCAAATTCACCCCTCCACTTT.

Here the CDR3 reads CASSPLDRNHEQYF. The CDR3 nucleotides read TGTGCCAGCTCACCTTTAGACAGGAACCACGAGCAGTACTTC. The chain employs TRBV18 and TRBJ2-7; possible D gene TRBD1, 6 bases. The germline V and J ends were trimmed by 3 bases and 5 bases, with 14 bases remaining between them. Germline CDR1 and CDR2: KGHSH and LQKENI. This CDR3 contains 14 residues.